One sample yielded the 31 T cell receptor beta chains listed below, sequenced in a study of Tregs in tolerant kidney transplant recipients. This table comes from immunoSEQ multiplex PCR, and its TCRdb copy is limited to in-frame clones, with some not included. The data contain some 50,000 clones, roughly nine tenths of them singletons. Related graft donors supplied nonmyeloablative bone marrow transplants, and mixed chimerism was transient. Source: CD8+ T cells from blood (PBMCs), taken 12 months after the transplant. The receptors derive from a human patient who received a combined kidney and bone marrow transplant. The graft donor may have contributed some T cells.

With respect to this clone: The junction differs from germline at one of its ends, possibly a read error. The same CDR3 can be traced to other DNA sequences in this sample. The chain carries TRBV9 and TRBJ1-6; D might be TRBD1 (5 bases). CDR1 is SGDLS, CDR2 YYNGEE, per germline. This CDR3 is 20 amino acids long. In nucleotides, the CDR3 is TGTGCCAGCAGCGTAGCTACAGGAGGGGCAGGTAAGGCCTCTAATTCCCCCCTCCACTTT. Translation gives CASSVATGGAGKASNSPLHF.

The chain employs TRBV1 and TRBJ1-5; TRBD1, the D gene given by the table, was not confirmed from the DNA. TRBV1 is reported as a pseudogene. This CDR3 region has 18 residues. CDR3 loop: CTSSQDPLPGHHNQPQHF. The CDR3 DNA reads as TGCACCAGCAGCCAGGATCCACTTCCGGGACACCACAATCAGCCCCAGCATTTT.

This clone was picked up one time. The chain uses TRBV4-3 and TRBJ2-2; 10 bases are a match to TRBD2. With 5 bases clipped from V and 6 bases from J, the junction kept 6 bases outside the gene matches. Germline assignment: CDR1 LGHNA and CDR2 YSLEER. This CDR3 has 15 residues. CDR3 loop: CASSSSGSRAGELFF. CDR3 DNA: TGCGCCAGCAGCTCTAGCGGGAGTCGAGCCGGGGAGCTGTTTTTT.

The rearrangement links TRBV28 to TRBJ2-1; the match to TRBD1 covers 7 bases. CDR1 is MDHEN, CDR2 SYDVKM, per germline. V dropped 9 bases and J dropped 2; count of bases not matched to a gene: 7. The CDR3 totals 14 residues. The chain's CDR3 is CASEPGQTYNEQFF. CDR3 in DNA: TGTGCCAGTGAACCGGGACAGACCTACAATGAGCAGTTCTTC.

V usage is TRBV2 and J usage is TRBJ2-7; D is ambiguous. This CDR3 has 15 amino acids. V lost 2 bases to trimming and J lost 0 bases, with 11 bases between them. Germline V gene sequence: CDR1 SNHLY, CDR2 FYNNEI. The CDR3 DNA follows: TGTGCCAGCAGTGAACTAACGGGTAGCTCCTACGAGCAGTACTTC. Translated: CASSELTGSSYEQYF.

The CDR3 coding sequence is TGTGCCAGCAGCTTTGGGGTAGCGGGTGGCTTTGATGAGCAGTTCTTC. Its translation: CASSFGVAGGFDEQFF. V is TRBV11-2 and J is TRBJ2-1, with 7 bases matching TRBD2. V dropped 3 bases and J dropped 8; count of bases not matched to a gene: 13. The germline V gene encodes CDR1 SGHAT and CDR2 FQNNGV. The length of the CDR3 is 16 residues.

This clone was seen more than once but under ten times. In DNA, the CDR3 is TGTGCCAGCAGCCAAGATTACGCGGAAGCGGTCTATGGCTACACCTTC. It codes for CASSQDYAEAVYGYTF. This chain connects TRBV4-2 to TRBJ1-2; D unresolved. CDR1 and CDR2 (germline): LGHNA, YNFKEQ. The CDR3 extends over 16 amino acids. The V end lost 0 bases, the J end lost 4 bases, and 15 bases lay between the germline ends.

This chain links TRBV6-6 with TRBJ1-1; TRBD1 matches 8 bases. V lost 4 bases and J lost 11; bases outside the gene matches: 3. This CDR3 is 11 amino acids long. CDR1 is MNHNY, CDR2 SVGAGI, per germline (reference sequence). The CDR3 spells CASSSRQGAFF. Here the CDR3 DNA reads TGTGCCAGCAGTTCCCGACAGGGGGCTTTCTTT.

By sample share, this clone is medium-sized. In nucleotides, the CDR3 is TGTGCCAGCAGCTTGTACGGAGGACTGAACAATGAGCAGTTCTTC. Protein: CASSLYGGLNNEQFF. The chain joins TRBV5-8 to TRBJ2-1; weak D call: TRBD2 (5 bases). Trimming left V 1 base short and J 5 bases short, with 13 bases between. CDR1 and CDR2 from the germline V gene are SGHTS and YDEGEE. This CDR3 spans 15 amino acids.

This sequence joins TRBV28 and TRBJ2-5; TRBD2 aligns across 9 bases. The end of the DNA aligns better with TRBJ2-7, so the J call may be wrong. This CDR3 is built from 14 residues. Germline CDR1 reads MDHEN; CDR2 reads SYDVKM. CDR3 DNA sequence: TGTGCCAGCATCGCCACTAGCGGGTTCTACGAGCAGTACTTC. It codes for CASIATSGFYEQYF.

This clone was seen only once. CDR3 amino acids: CASSSRGYETQYF. CDR3 coding DNA: TGTGCCAGCAGCTCTCGGGGATACGAGACCCAGTACTTC. The rearrangement joins TRBV5-6 to TRBJ2-5; D may be TRBD2 (5 bases). V lost 3 bases and J lost 5, with 11 bases in between. This CDR3 has 13 residues. Germline CDR1 and CDR2: SGHDT and YYEEEE.

V is TRBV4-2 and J is TRBJ2-7, with 9 bases matching TRBD2. There are 15 residues in the CDR3. Trimming removed 0 bases from V and 7 bases from J; junction bases left unmatched: 7. Germline V gives CDR1 LGHNA, CDR2 YNFKEQ. CDR3 sequence (DNA): TGTGCCAGCAGCCAAGAAGCTAGCGGGGAAGTGGAGCAGTACTTC. This translates into CASSQEASGEVEQYF.

In the case of this clone: One junction end does not reproduce the germline sequence, and a read error may be involved. This CDR3 is also generated by other DNA sequences in the sample. CDR3 loop: CAISEPQGNSPLHF. The CDR3 DNA sequence: TGTGCCATCAGTGAGCCACAGGGTAATTCCCCCCTCCACTTT. The J gene is TRBJ1-6, the V gene TRBV10-3, with a weak D call TRBD1 (6 bases). Germline values: CDR1 ENHRY, CDR2 SYGVKD. This CDR3 is 14 amino acids long.

This chain joins TRBV25-1 and TRBJ2-7; D possibly corresponds to TRBD2 (6 bases). The CDR3 contains 14 residues. Germline V gives CDR1 MGHDK, CDR2 SYGVNS. V lost 6 bases and J lost 1, with 13 bases in between. CDR3 coding DNA: TGTGCCAGCAGCTACGCGGCGGGGTCCTACGAGCAGTACTTC. Translating gives CASSYAAGSYEQYF.

V and J are TRBV28 and TRBJ2-7; D remains unclear. Trimming cost V 4 bases and J 3 bases, with 10 bases left between them. Per the germline V gene, CDR1 is MDHEN and CDR2 is SYDVKM. This CDR3 spans 13 amino acids. The CDR3 region has the DNA TGTGCCAGCAGTTCCAGGAAGCACTACGAGCAGTACTTC. Its translation is CASSSRKHYEQYF.

This clone is a singleton in its sample. This chain links TRBV6-5 with TRBJ1-5; D ambiguous. This CDR3 comprises 13 residues. V shed 2 bases and J shed 11 bases, with 13 bases lying between them. Germline CDR1 MNHEY, CDR2 SVGAGI. This CDR3 reads CASSYTTAGTQHF. The CDR3 region has the DNA TGTGCCAGCAGTTACACGACCGCGGGTACCCAGCATTTT.

This chain uses TRBV11-3 with TRBJ2-1, with 7 bases lining up with TRBD2. CDR1 and CDR2 from the germline V gene are SGHNT and YENEEA. J gave up 5 bases and V 1 base, and 5 bases lay outside the gene matches. The CDR3 is 15 amino acids. The CDR3 coding sequence is TGTGCCAGCAGCTTAGTCCTGGGGGGGGACAATGAGCAGTTCTTC. Protein product: CASSLVLGGDNEQFF.

This chain links TRBV7-6 with TRBJ2-1; D is unclear. The CDR3 loop spans 14 amino acids. Germline CDR1 reads SGHVS; CDR2 reads FNYEAQ. Between the trimmed V and J ends, which lost 1 base and 5 bases, there was a span of 9 bases. As DNA, the CDR3 is TGTGCCAGCAGCTTAGGTCCAGTAAACAATGAGCAGTTCTTC. Amino acids: CASSLGPVNNEQFF.

The chain carries TRBV19 and TRBJ2-7; D perhaps matches TRBD2 (6 bases). Germline loops: CDR1 LNHDA, CDR2 SQIVND (reference sequence). This CDR3 is 17 amino acids long. The V and J ends lost 4 bases and 3 bases respectively, with 22 bases between them. As DNA, the CDR3 is TGTGCCAGTAGTACGTCCGGGACCCCGGGGGATTACTACGAGCAGTACTTC. Protein: CASSTSGTPGDYYEQYF. The full variable domain, its missing parts supplied by reference TRBV19 and TRBJ2-7, is DGGITQSPKYLFRKEGQNVTLSCEQNLNHDAMYWYRQDPGQGLRLIYYSQIVNDFQKGDIAEGYSVSREKKESFPLTVTSAQKNPTAFYLCASSTSGTPGDYYEQYFGPGTRLTVT.

This clone is a singleton in its sample. This chain links TRBV7-9 with TRBJ2-1; TRBD2 agrees at 11 bases. The ends lost 5 bases at V and 7 bases at J; junction bases unmatched: 7. The CDR3 is 15 residues long. Looked up from germline, CDR1 is SEHNR and CDR2 is FQNEAQ (reference sequence). CDR3 sequence: CASSPGLADLNEQFF. In nucleotides, the CDR3 is TGTGCCAGCAGCCCGGGACTAGCGGATTTAAATGAGCAGTTCTTC.

The chain uses TRBV5-1 and TRBJ1-1; D remains unclear. Germline CDR1 is SGHRS and CDR2 is YFSETQ. The CDR3 is 11 residues long. V was clipped by 0 bases and J by 11 bases, with 8 bases between them. The CDR3 sequence is CASSLGAEAFF. The CDR3, as DNA: TGCGCCAGCAGCTTGGGGGCAGAGGCTTTCTTT.

The chain carries TRBV6-6 and TRBJ2-5; 10 bases are shared with TRBD1. The J call could be wrong; TRBJ2-7 is a better fit for the DNA end. CDR1 is MNHNY and CDR2 is SVGAGI in the germline V gene (reference sequence). This CDR3 comprises 15 residues. In DNA form, the CDR3 reads TGTGCCAGCAGTTCGGACAGGGGGGGATATTACGAGCAGTACTTC. Translating it yields CASSSDRGGYYEQYF.

V and J are TRBV13 and TRBJ2-6; 7 bases map to TRBD1. The J segment lost 2 bases and the V segment lost 5 bases, leaving 12 bases of the junction unmatched. This CDR3 contains 18 residues. Germline assignment: CDR1 PRHDT and CDR2 FYEKMQ (reference sequence). DNA of the CDR3: TGTGCCAGCAGCGAAGAAGGGGGCGCATTCGCTGGGGCCAACGTCCTGACTTTC. Translation: CASSEEGGAFAGANVLTF.

The chain joins TRBV7-2 to TRBJ2-3, with TRBD2 matching 10 bases. V was pared by 2 bases and J by 2 bases, with 10 bases of the junction left unmatched. The CDR3 has 18 residues. Looked up from germline, CDR1 is SGHTA and CDR2 is FQGNSA. In DNA, the CDR3 is TGTGCCAGCAGCTTACCGTCCCTAGCGGGAGTATTCACAGATACGCAGTATTTT. This translates into CASSLPSLAGVFTDTQYF.

The V gene is TRBV30, the J gene TRBJ2-7, with a possible D match to TRBD1 (5 bases). Germline V gene lookup returns CDR1 GTSNPN and CDR2 SVGIG (reference sequence). Deletions cut 1 base from V and 4 bases from J, with 11 bases between. The CDR3 totals 13 residues. As DNA, the CDR3 is TGTGCCTGGAGTGAAGGGGCGCGGTACGAGCAGTACTTC. As protein: CAWSEGARYEQYF. Supplemented by reference TRBV30 and TRBJ2-7, the full variable domain reads SQTIHQWPATLVQPVGSPLSLECTVEGTSNPNLYWYRQAAGRGLQLLFYSVGIGQISSEVPQNLSASRPQDRQFILSSKKLLLSDSGFYLCAWSEGARYEQYFGPGTRLTVT.

This chain connects TRBV6-1 to TRBJ2-7; the D gene is possibly TRBD1 (6 bases). V was pared by 0 bases and J by 0 bases, with 9 bases between. This CDR3 is 15 amino acids long. The germline gives CDR1 MNHNS, CDR2 SASEGT. CDR3 residues: CASSEARQASYEQYF. CDR3 bases: TGTGCCAGCAGTGAAGCGCGACAGGCCTCCTACGAGCAGTACTTC.

The chain is built from TRBV5-1 and TRBJ2-1, with D maybe TRBD2 (6 bases). The germline V and J ends were trimmed by 3 bases and 10 bases, with 23 bases remaining between them. The CDR3 spans 16 residues. In germline, CDR1 is SGHRS, CDR2 YFSETQ. This CDR3 reads CASSWEGWEVNREQFF. In DNA, the CDR3 is TGCGCCAGCAGCTGGGAAGGTTGGGAGGTAAATAGGGAGCAGTTCTTC. Complete variable domain (other parts from reference TRBV5-1 and TRBJ2-1): KAGVTQTPRYLIKTRGQQVTLSCSPISGHRSVSWYQQTPGQGLQFLFEYFSETQRNKGNFPGRFSGRQFSNSRSEMNVSTLELGDSALYLCASSWEGWEVNREQFFGPGTRLTVL.

This rearrangement joins TRBV27 to TRBJ2-7, with TRBD1 as a possible D gene (5 bases). CDR1 is MNHEY and CDR2 is SMNVEV in the germline V gene (reference sequence). The CDR3 runs 13 residues. V was cut by 2 bases and J by 5 bases, with 10 bases left in between. The CDR3 DNA reads as TGTGCCAGCAGTTTAGGCAGGGCCCACGAGCAGTACTTC. It specifies CASSLGRAHEQYF.

The V and J genes are TRBV4-3 and TRBJ1-2, with D perhaps matching TRBD1 (6 bases). The CDR3 sequence is 14 residues long. The V and J ends lost 4 bases and 7 bases respectively, with 16 bases between them. Germline V gene data show CDR1 as LGHNA and CDR2 as YSLEER. The CDR3 sequence: CASSPRGAVSGYTF. The CDR3 nucleotides read TGCGCCAGCAGCCCACGGGGGGCTGTCAGTGGCTACACCTTC.

Only a few counts were recorded for this clone. This chain joins TRBV4-2 and TRBJ2-7; 11 nucleotides match TRBD1. This CDR3 has 16 residues. J gave up 6 bases and V 6 bases, and 13 bases lay outside the gene matches. Germline assignment: CDR1 LGHNA and CDR2 YNFKEQ. This CDR3 reads CASSPRGQGGPGEQYF. The CDR3 DNA sequence: TGTGCCAGCAGTCCAAGGGGACAGGGGGGACCGGGCGAGCAGTACTTC.

The rearrangement links TRBV15 to TRBJ2-7, with a possible D match to TRBD2 (6 bases). The CDR3 is made up of 15 amino acids. Germline values: CDR1 LNHNV, CDR2 YYDKDF (reference sequence). Trimming took 3 bases from V and 6 from J, leaving 18 bases between them. The CDR3 protein is CATSSRGDWGVEQYF. For the CDR3, the DNA is TGTGCCACCAGCAGTCGCGGGGATTGGGGTGTCGAGCAGTACTTC.